The clone carrying this T cell receptor beta chain was detected ten times or more. V lost 0 bases and J 0 bases, leaving 11 bases between the germline ends. The CDR3 is made up of 16 amino acids. Germline-derived CDR1 and CDR2 are SGHDT and YYEEEE. The data originate from a study of molecular identifiers for immune sequencing clone quantification. TCRdb fed the PCR reads into MiXCR, producing one record per CDR3 protein. The top ten clones hold roughly 0.86% of a sample with fewer than 350,000 distinct CDR3 sequences, 20% to 25% of them seen once. The J gene is TRBJ2-3, the V gene TRBV5-6; D remains ambiguous. The specimen was naive CD8+ T cells from blood, with Jurkat cell RNA spiked in. Documented subset: FACS-sorted CD8+CD4-CCR7+CD45RA+ naive T cells. The TCR originated in a human donor in good health. Some libraries in this study had Jurkat cell RNA spiked in. The CDR3 loop reads CASSLAATSSTDTQYF. DNA of the CDR3: TGTGCCAGCAGCTTGGCGGCTACCTCTAGCACAGATACGCAGTATTTT.